The 14 T cell receptor beta chains below come from one sample, sequenced in a study of blood T cells in healthy people across ages. PCR was performed a second time for 7 to 11 cycles using a sample-barcoded 5' primer and a J-beta primer mix. TCRdb re-derived calls from the 5' RACE reads in MiXCR, one entry per CDR3 protein. Of hundreds of thousands of distinct CDR3 sequences in the sample, around two fifths were seen once. Sequencing input: blood. These receptors were taken from an elderly man in good health.

J is TRBJ1-5 and V is TRBV12-3 or TRBV12-4, with a weak D call TRBD1 (5 bases). With 6 bases removed from V and 5 bases from J, the gap between germline ends came to 11 bases. The CDR3 consists of 13 residues. CDR3 DNA: TGTGCCAGCAGACCCGGGGGTTATCAGCCCCAGCATTTT. Protein product: CASRPGGYQPQHF.

Only one count was recorded for this clonotype. The chain is built from TRBV6-5 and TRBJ2-1, with TRBD2 matching 8 bases. Trimming at V came to 0 bases and at J to 7 bases, leaving 8 bases not matched to a gene. The CDR3 has 16 amino acids. Germline CDR1 is MNHEY and CDR2 is SVGAGI. The CDR3 reads CASSYSTGGRLNEQFF. The CDR3 DNA reads as TGTGCCAGCAGTTACTCAACGGGAGGGCGTTTGAATGAGCAGTTCTTC.

DNA for the CDR3: TGTGCCAGCAGCTTTTCCGGGACTCTTCAAGTGGATGAGCAGTTCTTC. It is translated as CASSFSGTLQVDEQFF. The chain uses TRBV7-2 and TRBJ2-1; the D gene is possibly TRBD2 (6 bases). This CDR3 is built from 16 residues. Germline CDR1 reads SGHTA; CDR2 reads FQGNSA. Trimming left V 3 bases short and J 8 bases short, with 20 bases between.

V and J are TRBV6-1 and TRBJ1-1; no clear D gene. The germline V gene has CDR1 MNHNS and CDR2 SASEGT. There are 11 residues in the CDR3. Trimming removed 6 bases from V and 11 bases from J, with 13 bases in between. The CDR3 DNA is TGTGCCAGCAGAGTCCAGGTCGCTGCTTTCTTT. It encodes CASRVQVAAFF.

V is TRBV5-1 and J is TRBJ1-1; TRBD1 matches at 8 bases. CDR3 length: 14 amino acids. Germline V gene sequence: CDR1 SGHRS, CDR2 YFSETQ. Trimming at V came to 3 bases and at J to 6 bases, leaving 7 bases not matched to a gene. CDR3 nucleotides: TGCGCCAGCAGCTCAGACAGGGGCCCGGCTGAAGCTTTCTTT. This sequence encodes CASSSDRGPAEAFF. Filled out from reference TRBV5-1 and TRBJ1-1, the complete variable domain reads KAGVTQTPRYLIKTRGQQVTLSCSPISGHRSVSWYQQTPGQGLQFLFEYFSETQRNKGNFPGRFSGRQFSNSRSEMNVSTLELGDSALYLCASSSDRGPAEAFFGQGTRLTVV.

Comment on this clonotype: A read error may be the cause here, since a much bigger clone is one base away. The rearrangement links TRBV5-6 to TRBJ1-2, with D possibly being TRBD1 (5 bases). CDR3 length equals 12 residues. CDR1 and CDR2 (germline): SGHDT, YYEEEE. The CDR3 DNA sequence: TGTGTTTCAAGGGGATTCGGCTATGGCCACACCTTC. Protein: CVSRGFGYGHTF.

This clonotype was picked up a small number of times. V is TRBV4-2 and J is TRBJ1-2; 10 bases agree with TRBD1. CDR3 length equals 19 residues. Unmatched junction bases numbered 15, after V lost 4 bases and J lost 1 base. The germline gives CDR1 LGHNA, CDR2 YNFKEQ. The CDR3 is CASSPEVGQGSQGNYGYTF. CDR3 bases: TGTGCCAGCAGCCCGGAGGTGGGACAGGGGTCCCAGGGTAACTATGGCTACACCTTC.

The table lists this clonotype with a few counts. The V and J genes are TRBV20-1 and TRBJ2-3; a weak D match, TRBD2 (6 bases). CDR3 length equals 13 residues. Trimming removed 8 bases from V and 1 base from J, with 13 bases in between. Germline V lookup: CDR1 DFQATT, CDR2 SNEGSKA (reference sequence). In DNA, the CDR3 is TGCAGTACCCGGGGGACTGGCACAGATACGCAGTATTTT. Translating gives CSTRGTGTDTQYF.

V is TRBV6-2 or TRBV6-3 and J is TRBJ2-7; D is unclear. The V and J ends lost 0 bases and 5 bases respectively, with 17 bases between them. This CDR3 contains 16 residues. Germline CDR1 is MNHEY and CDR2 is SVGEGT. The CDR3 nucleotides are TGTGCCAGCAGTTACTCTTTGGTTTCCCTCTATAACGAGCAGTACTTC. It codes for CASSYSLVSLYNEQYF.

The chain couples TRBV20-1 to TRBJ1-6; D gene uncertain. The germline CDR1 and CDR2 sequences are DFQATT and SNEGSKA (reference sequence). This CDR3 comprises 16 residues. The V and J ends lost 6 bases and 6 bases respectively, with 21 bases between them. This CDR3 reads CSAPLPQRYCNSPLHF. The CDR3 DNA follows: TGCAGTGCCCCCCTCCCCCAGCGATACTGTAATTCACCCCTCCACTTT.

The gene calls are TRBV4-3 and TRBJ1-4; 8 bases are shared with TRBD1. After removal of 1 base from V and 0 bases from J, the junction contained 7 bases not matched to a gene. Germline CDR1 reads LGHNA; CDR2 reads YSLEER. The CDR3 length is 18 residues. Here the CDR3 reads CASSQADRAFATNEKLFF. The CDR3 DNA is TGCGCCAGCAGCCAAGCGGACAGGGCGTTCGCAACTAATGAAAAACTGTTTTTT.

This clonotype occurred many times. The genes are TRBV7-2 and TRBJ2-1; TRBD2 aligns across 11 bases. The CDR3 is 16 amino acids. The V segment lost 3 bases and the J segment 4 bases; nucleotides outside the gene matches: 5. Germline lookup yields CDR1 SGHTA and CDR2 FQGNSA. CDR3 bases: TGTGCCAGCAGCTTTGCAGGGACTAGCGGATACAATGAGCAGTTCTTC. Protein: CASSFAGTSGYNEQFF.

A few counts support this clonotype. The chain joins TRBV7-2 to TRBJ2-7; 8 nucleotides align to TRBD1. CDR3 size: 14 residues. Looked up from germline, CDR1 is SGHTA and CDR2 is FQGNSA. V lost 6 bases to trimming and J lost 2 bases; unmatched junction nucleotides: 6. The CDR3 spells CASSLRGRPYEQYF. The CDR3 DNA is TGTGCCAGCAGTCTCAGGGGGCGTCCCTACGAGCAGTACTTC.

This chain links TRBV20-1 with TRBJ2-5, with TRBD2 matching over 8 bases. The better agreement between TRBJ2-7 and the DNA end casts doubt on the J call. The CDR3 spans 16 residues. The germline V gene has CDR1 DFQATT and CDR2 SNEGSKA (reference sequence). The CDR3, as DNA: TGCAGTGCCTCGGGCCGGGCGGGAGGTCTTCGGGACGAGCAGTACTTC. This gives the protein CSASGRAGGLRDEQYF.